The sequence of this TCR beta chain was determined in a study of metastatic and nonmetastatic thyroid tumors. Overall study context: A comparison of repertoires was made across blood and tumor or nodule tissue from malignant and benign thyroid patients.

In its sample, this clone was seen many times. Germline CDR1 is MNHNS and CDR2 is SASEGT. V was shortened by 6 bases and J by 0 bases, with 15 bases between the two germline ends. CDR3 length: 15 amino acids. Authors' processing steps: Variation in CDR3 across clinicopathological groups served as the basis for constructing a distant-metastasis classifier in papillary thyroid cancer. TCRdb re-analyzed the PCR reads using MiXCR. The V and J calls reflect TCRdb's pipeline rather than the authors' work. The data hold about 40,000 clones, with about an eighth observed a single time. No patient received treatment before thyroid surgery.

Material: blood. The receptor was derived from a female donor with papillary thyroid cancer or a benign thyroid nodule (not recorded which). Some clones in this sample may be carry-over from other donors' samples. The chain is built from TRBV6-1 and TRBJ2-7; tentative D call: TRBD1 (6 bases). In DNA, the CDR3 is TGTGCCAGCAGAGTCGACAGGACCCTCTCCTACGAGCAGTACTTC. Protein: CASRVDRTLSYEQYF.